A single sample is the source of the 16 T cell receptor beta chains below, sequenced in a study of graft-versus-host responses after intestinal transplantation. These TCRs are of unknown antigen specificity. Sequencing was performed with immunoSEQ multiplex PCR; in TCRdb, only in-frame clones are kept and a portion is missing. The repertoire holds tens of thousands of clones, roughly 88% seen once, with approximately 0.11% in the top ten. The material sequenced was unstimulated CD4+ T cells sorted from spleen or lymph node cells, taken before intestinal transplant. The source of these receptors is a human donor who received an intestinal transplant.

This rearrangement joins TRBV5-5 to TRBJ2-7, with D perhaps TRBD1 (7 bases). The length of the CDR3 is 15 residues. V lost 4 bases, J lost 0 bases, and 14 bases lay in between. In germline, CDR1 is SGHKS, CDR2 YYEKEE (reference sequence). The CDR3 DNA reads TGTGCCAGCAGCCAGGAGGGACAGCTCTCCTACGAGCAGTACTTC. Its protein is CASSQEGQLSYEQYF.

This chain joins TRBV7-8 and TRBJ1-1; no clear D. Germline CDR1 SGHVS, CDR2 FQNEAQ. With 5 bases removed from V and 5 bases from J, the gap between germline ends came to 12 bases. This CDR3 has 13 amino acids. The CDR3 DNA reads TGTGCCAGCAGCCCCTCGGGTTGGACTGAAGCTTTCTTT. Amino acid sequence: CASSPSGWTEAFF.

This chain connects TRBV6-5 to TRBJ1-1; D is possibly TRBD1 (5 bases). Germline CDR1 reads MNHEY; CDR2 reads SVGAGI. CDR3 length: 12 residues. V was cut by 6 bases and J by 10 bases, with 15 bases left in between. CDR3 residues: CASRGGDRGAFF. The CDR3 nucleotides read TGTGCCAGCAGGGGAGGGGATCGAGGAGCTTTCTTT.

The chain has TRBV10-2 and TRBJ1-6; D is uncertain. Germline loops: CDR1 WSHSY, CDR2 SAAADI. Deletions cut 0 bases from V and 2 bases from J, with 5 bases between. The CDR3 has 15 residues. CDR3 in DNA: TGCGCCAGCAGTGAGTCCGAGGCCTATAATTCACCCCTCCACTTT. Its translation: CASSESEAYNSPLHF.

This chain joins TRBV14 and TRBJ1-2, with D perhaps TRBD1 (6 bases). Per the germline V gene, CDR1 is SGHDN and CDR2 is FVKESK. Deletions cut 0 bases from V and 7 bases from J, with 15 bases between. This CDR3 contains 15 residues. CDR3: CASSQEPGERSGYTF. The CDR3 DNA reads TGTGCCAGCAGCCAAGAGCCAGGGGAAAGGAGTGGCTACACCTTC.

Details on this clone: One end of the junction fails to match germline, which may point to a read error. The CDR3 sequence: CASSLHGLAGGTETQYF. The CDR3 DNA follows: TGTGCCAGCAGTCTACACGGACTAGCGGGGGGGACAGAGACCCAGTACTTC. The chain links TRBV10-3 to TRBJ2-5, with TRBD2 identical over 15 bases. The V gene's germline CDR1 is ENHRY and CDR2 SYGVKD. This CDR3 is 17 amino acids long.

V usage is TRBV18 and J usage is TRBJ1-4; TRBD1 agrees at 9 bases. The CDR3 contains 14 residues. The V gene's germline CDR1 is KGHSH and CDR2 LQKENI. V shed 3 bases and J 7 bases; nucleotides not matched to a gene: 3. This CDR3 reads CASSPGQGTEKLFF. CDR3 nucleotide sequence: TGTGCCAGCTCACCGGGACAGGGCACTGAAAAACTGTTTTTT.

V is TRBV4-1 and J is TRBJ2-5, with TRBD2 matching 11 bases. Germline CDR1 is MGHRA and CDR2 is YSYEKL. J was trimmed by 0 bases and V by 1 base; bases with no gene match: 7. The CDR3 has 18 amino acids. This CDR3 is CASSQGPPSGGYQETQYF. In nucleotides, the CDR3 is TGCGCCAGCAGCCAAGGGCCTCCTAGCGGGGGGTACCAAGAGACCCAGTACTTC.

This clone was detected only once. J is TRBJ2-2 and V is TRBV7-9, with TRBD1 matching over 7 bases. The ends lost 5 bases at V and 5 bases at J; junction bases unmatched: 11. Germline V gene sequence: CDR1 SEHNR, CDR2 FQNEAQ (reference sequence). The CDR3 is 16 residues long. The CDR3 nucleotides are TGTGCCAGCAGCCTACAGGGGTCTGGTGGGACCGGGGAGCTGTTTTTT. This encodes CASSLQGSGGTGELFF.

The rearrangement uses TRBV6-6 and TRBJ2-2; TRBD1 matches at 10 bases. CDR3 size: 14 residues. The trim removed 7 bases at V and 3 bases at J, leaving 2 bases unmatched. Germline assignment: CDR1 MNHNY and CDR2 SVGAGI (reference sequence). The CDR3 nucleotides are TGTGCCAGCAAAGACAGGGGGCACACCGGGGAGCTGTTTTTT. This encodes CASKDRGHTGELFF.

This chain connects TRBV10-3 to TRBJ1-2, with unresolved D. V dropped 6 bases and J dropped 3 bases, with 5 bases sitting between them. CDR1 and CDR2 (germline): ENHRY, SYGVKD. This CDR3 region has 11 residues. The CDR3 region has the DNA TGTGCCATCAGCGGGGACTATGGCTACACCTTC. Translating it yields CAISGDYGYTF.

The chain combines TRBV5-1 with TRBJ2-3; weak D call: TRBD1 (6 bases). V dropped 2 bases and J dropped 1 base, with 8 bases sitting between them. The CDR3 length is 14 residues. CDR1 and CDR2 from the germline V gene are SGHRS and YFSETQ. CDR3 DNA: TGCGCCAGCAGCTTAGAGGGGGGCACAGATACGCAGTATTTT. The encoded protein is CASSLEGGTDTQYF.

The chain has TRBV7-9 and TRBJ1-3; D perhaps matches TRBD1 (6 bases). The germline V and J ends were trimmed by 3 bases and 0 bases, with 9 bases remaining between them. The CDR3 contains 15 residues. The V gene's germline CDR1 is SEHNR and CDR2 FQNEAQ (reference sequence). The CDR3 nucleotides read TGTGCCAGCAGCTTCTGGACAGCCTCTGGAAACACCATATATTTT. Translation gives CASSFWTASGNTIYF.

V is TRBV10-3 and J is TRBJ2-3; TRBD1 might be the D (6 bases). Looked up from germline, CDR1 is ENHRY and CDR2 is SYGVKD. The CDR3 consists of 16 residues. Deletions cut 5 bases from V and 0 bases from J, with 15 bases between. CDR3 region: CAISQQDRASTDTQYF. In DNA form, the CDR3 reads TGTGCCATCAGTCAACAGGACAGAGCTAGCACAGATACGCAGTATTTT.

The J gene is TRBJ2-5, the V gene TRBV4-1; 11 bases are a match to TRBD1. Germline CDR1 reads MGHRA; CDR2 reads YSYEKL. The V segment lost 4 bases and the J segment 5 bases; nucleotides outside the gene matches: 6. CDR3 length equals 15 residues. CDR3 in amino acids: CASSRGQGASETQYF. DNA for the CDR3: TGCGCCAGCAGCCGAGGACAGGGGGCGAGTGAGACCCAGTACTTC.

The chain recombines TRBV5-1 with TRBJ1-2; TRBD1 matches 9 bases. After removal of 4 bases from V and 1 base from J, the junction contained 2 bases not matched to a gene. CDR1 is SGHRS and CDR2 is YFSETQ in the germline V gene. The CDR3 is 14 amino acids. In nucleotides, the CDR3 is TGCGCCAGCAGCACAGGGGGCATTAACTATGGCTACACCTTC. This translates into CASSTGGINYGYTF.